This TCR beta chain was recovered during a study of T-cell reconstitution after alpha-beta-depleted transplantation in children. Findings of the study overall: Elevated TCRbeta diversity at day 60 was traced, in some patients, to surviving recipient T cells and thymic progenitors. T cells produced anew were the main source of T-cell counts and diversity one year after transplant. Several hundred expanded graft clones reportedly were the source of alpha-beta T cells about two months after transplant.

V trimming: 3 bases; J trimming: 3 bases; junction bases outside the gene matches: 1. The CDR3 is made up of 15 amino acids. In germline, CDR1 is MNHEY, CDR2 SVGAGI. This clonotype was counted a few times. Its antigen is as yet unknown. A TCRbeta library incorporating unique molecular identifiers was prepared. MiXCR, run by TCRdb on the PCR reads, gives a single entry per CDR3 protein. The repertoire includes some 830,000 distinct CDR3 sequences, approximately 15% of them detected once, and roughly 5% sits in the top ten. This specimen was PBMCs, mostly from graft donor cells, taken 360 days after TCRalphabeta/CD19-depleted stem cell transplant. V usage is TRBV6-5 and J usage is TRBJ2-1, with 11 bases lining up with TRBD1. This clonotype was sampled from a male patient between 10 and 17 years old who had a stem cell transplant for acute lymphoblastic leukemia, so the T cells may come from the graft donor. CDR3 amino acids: CASSYGTGGYNEQFF. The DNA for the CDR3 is TGTGCCAGCAGTTATGGGACAGGGGGCTACAATGAGCAGTTCTTC.